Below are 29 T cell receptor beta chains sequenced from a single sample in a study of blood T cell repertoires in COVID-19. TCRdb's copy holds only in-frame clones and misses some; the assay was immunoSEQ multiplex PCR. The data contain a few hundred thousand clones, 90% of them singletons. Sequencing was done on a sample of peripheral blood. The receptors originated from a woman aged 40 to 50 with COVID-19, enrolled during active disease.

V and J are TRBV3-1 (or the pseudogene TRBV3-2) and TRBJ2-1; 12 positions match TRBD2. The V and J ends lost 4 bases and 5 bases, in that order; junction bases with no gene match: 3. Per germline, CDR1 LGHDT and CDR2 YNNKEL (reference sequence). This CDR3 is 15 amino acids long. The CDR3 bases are TGTGCCAGCAGCCTACTAGCGGGAGGCAACAATGAGCAGTTCTTC. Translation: CASSLLAGGNNEQFF.

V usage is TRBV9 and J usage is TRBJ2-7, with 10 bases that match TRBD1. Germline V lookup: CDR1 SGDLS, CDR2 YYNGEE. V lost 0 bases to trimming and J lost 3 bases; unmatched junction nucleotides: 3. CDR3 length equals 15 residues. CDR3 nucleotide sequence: TGTGCCAGCAGCGTAGGGGACAGGGGACACTACGAGCAGTACTTC. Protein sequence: CASSVGDRGHYEQYF.

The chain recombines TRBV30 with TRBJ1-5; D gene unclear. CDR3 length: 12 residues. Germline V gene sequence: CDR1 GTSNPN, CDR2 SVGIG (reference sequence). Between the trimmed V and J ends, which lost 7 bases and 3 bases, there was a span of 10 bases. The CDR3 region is CASETYNQPQHF. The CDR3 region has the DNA TGTGCCTCCGAGACATACAATCAGCCCCAGCATTTT.

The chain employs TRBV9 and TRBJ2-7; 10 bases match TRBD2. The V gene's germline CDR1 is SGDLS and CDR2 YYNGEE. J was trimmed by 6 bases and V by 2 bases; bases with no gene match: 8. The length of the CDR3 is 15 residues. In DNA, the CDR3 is TGTGCCAGCAGCGTCACCCTAGCGGGAGTCGGCGAGCAGTACTTC. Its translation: CASSVTLAGVGEQYF.

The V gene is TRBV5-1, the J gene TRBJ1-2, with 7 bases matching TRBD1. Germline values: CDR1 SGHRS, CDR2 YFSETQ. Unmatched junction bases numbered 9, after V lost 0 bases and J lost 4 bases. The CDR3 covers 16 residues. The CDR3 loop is CASSLGIGTDPYGYTF. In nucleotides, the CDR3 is TGCGCCAGCAGCTTGGGGATTGGGACAGACCCCTATGGCTACACCTTC.

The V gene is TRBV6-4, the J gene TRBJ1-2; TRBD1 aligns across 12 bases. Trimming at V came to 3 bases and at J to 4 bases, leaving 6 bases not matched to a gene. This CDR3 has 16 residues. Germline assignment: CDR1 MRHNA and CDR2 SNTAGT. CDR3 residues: CASSDAGTGGVYGYTF. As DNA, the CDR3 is TGTGCCAGCAGTGATGCAGGGACAGGGGGCGTCTATGGCTACACCTTC.

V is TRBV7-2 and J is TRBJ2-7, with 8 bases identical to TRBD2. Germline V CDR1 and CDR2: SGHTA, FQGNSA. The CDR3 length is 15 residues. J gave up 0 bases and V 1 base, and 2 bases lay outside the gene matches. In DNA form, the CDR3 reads TGTGCCAGCAGCTTAGGAGGGACTAGCTCCTACGAGCAGTACTTC. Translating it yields CASSLGGTSSYEQYF.

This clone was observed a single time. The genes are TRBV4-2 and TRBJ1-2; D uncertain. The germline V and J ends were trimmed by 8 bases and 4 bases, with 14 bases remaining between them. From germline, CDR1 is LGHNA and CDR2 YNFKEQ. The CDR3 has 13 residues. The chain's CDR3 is CASVGGLPYGYTF. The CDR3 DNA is TGTGCCAGCGTTGGCGGACTGCCCTATGGCTACACCTTC.

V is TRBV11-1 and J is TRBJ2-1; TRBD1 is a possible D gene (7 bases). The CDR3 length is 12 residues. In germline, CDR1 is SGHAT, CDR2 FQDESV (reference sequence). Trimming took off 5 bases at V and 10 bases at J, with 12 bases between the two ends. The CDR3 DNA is TGTGCCAGCAGCCAGGGGGGCTCGGAGCAGTTCTTC. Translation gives CASSQGGSEQFF.

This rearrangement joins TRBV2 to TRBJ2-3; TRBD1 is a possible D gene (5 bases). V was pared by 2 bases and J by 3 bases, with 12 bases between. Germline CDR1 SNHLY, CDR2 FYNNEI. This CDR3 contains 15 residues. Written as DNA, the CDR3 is TGTGCCAGCAGTGAAAGACAGTTTTTAACAGATACGCAGTATTTT. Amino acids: CASSERQFLTDTQYF.

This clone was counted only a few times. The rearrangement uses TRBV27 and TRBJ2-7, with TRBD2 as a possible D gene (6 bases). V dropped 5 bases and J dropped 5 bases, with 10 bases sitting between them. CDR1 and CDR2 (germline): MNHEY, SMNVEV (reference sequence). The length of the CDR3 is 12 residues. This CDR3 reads CASSRLGNEQYF. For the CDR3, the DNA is TGTGCCAGCAGTAGACTAGGGAACGAGCAGTACTTC.

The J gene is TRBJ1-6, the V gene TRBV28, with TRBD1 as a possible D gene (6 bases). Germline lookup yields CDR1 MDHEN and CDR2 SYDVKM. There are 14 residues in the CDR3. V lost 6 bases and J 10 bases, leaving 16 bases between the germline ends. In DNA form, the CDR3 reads TGTGCCAGCAGAAAACAGGGATCGAGCTCACCCCTCCACTTT. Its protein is CASRKQGSSSPLHF.

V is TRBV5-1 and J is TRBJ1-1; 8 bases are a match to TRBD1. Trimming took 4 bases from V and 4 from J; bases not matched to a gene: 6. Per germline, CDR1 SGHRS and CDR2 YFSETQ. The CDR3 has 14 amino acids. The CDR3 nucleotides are TGCGCCAGCAGCCCGGACAGGGTTCTCACTGAAGCTTTCTTT. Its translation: CASSPDRVLTEAFF.

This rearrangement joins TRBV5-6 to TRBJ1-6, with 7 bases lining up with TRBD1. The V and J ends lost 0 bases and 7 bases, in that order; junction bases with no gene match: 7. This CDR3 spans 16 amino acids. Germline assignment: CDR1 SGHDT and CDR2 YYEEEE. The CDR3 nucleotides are TGTGCCAGCAGCTTGGGCAGGGGGAATGAAAATTCACCCCTCCACTTT. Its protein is CASSLGRGNENSPLHF.

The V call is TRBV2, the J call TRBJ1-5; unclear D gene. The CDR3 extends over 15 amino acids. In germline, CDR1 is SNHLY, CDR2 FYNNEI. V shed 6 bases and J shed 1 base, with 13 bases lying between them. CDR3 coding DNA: TGTGCCAGCAGCCGCACATCGTGGAGCAATCAGCCCCAGCATTTT. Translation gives CASSRTSWSNQPQHF.

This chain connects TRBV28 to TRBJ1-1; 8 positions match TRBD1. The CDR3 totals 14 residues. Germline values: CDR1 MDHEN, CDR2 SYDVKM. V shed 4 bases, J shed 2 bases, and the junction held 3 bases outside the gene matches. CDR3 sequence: CASSSTGANTEAFF. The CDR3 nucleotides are TGTGCCAGCAGTTCGACAGGGGCCAACACTGAAGCTTTCTTT.

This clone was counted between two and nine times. The chain's CDR3 is CASSPDSLLGYTF. The CDR3 DNA sequence: TGTGCCAGCTCCCCTGACAGTCTTCTTGGCTACACCTTC. The chain carries TRBV18 and TRBJ1-2; D might be TRBD1 (5 bases). From germline, CDR1 is KGHSH and CDR2 LQKENI. V was shortened by 6 bases and J by 7 bases, with 15 bases between the two germline ends. The CDR3 is made up of 13 amino acids.

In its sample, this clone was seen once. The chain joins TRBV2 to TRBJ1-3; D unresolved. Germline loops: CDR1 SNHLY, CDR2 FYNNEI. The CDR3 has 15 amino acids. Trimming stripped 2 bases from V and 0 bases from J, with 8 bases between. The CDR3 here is CASSERLSSGNTIYF. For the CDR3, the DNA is TGTGCCAGCAGTGAAAGACTTAGCTCTGGAAACACCATATATTTT. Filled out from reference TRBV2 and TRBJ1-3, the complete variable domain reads EPEVTQTPSHQVTQMGQEVILRCVPISNHLYFYWYRQILGQKVEFLVSFYNNEISEKSEIFDDQFSVERPDGSNFTLKIRSTKLEDSAMYFCASSERLSSGNTIYFGEGSWLTVV.

The CDR3 region is CASSEAGRHSDTQYF. The CDR3 coding sequence is TGTGCCAGCAGTGAGGCGGGCCGGCACTCAGATACGCAGTATTTT. The J gene is TRBJ2-3, the V gene TRBV6-4; possible D gene TRBD2, 5 bases. V dropped 3 bases and J dropped 4 bases, with 14 bases sitting between them. The germline V gene has CDR1 MRHNA and CDR2 SNTAGT. This CDR3 has 15 residues.

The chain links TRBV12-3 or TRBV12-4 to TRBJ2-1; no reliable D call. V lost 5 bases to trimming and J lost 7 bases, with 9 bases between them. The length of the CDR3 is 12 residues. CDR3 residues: CASSTDGNEQFF. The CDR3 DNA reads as TGTGCCAGCAGTACTGACGGGAATGAGCAGTTCTTC.

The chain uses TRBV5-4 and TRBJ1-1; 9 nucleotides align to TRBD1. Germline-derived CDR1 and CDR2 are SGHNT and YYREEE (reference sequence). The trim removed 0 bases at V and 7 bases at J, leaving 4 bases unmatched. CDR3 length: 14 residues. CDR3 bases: TGTGCCAGCAGCTTGGACAGGGGGCGGGGTGAAGCTTTCTTT. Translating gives CASSLDRGRGEAFF.

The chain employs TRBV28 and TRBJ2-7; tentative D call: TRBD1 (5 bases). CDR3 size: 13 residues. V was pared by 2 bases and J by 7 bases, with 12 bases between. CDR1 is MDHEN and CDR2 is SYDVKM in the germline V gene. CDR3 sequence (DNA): TGTGCCAGCAGTTTAGACAGCCTCCGGGAGCAGTACTTC. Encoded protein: CASSLDSLREQYF.

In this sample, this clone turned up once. CDR3 DNA sequence: TGTGCTAGTGGTTCCCCCGGGACAGGGAATACTGAAGCTTTCTTT. Amino acid sequence: CASGSPGTGNTEAFF. This chain links TRBV12-5 with TRBJ1-1, with 9 bases that match TRBD1. Germline assignment: CDR1 LGHNT and CDR2 FRNRAP. The J segment lost 5 bases and the V segment lost 4 bases, leaving 8 bases of the junction unmatched. The CDR3 extends over 15 amino acids.

DNA of the CDR3: TGTGCCAGCAGCTTTCCGACAGGGCAAGAGACCCAGTACTTC. Its translation is CASSFPTGQETQYF. The chain joins TRBV5-6 to TRBJ2-5, with 7 positions matching TRBD1. This CDR3 spans 14 amino acids. Germline values: CDR1 SGHDT, CDR2 YYEEEE. Trimming removed 2 bases from V and 2 bases from J; junction bases left unmatched: 3.

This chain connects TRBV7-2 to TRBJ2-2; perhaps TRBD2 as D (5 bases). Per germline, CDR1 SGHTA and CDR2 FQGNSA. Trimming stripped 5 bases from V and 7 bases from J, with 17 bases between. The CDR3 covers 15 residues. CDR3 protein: CASSDAPGSGGELFF. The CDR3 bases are TGTGCCAGCAGCGATGCACCGGGGAGTGGCGGGGAGCTGTTTTTT.

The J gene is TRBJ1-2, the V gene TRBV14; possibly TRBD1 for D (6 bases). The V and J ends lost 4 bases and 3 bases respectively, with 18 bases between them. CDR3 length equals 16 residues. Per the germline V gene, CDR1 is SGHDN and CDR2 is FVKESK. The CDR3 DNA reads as TGTGCCAGCAGCCCCTTGGGGGGGGCGAGTCACTATGGCTACACCTTC. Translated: CASSPLGGASHYGYTF.

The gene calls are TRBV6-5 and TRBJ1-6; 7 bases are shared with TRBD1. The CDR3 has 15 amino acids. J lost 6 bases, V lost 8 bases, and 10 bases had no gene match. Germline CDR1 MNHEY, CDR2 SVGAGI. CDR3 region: CASGVSGTANSPLHF. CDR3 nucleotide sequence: TGTGCCAGCGGGGTATCCGGGACAGCTAATTCACCCCTCCACTTT.

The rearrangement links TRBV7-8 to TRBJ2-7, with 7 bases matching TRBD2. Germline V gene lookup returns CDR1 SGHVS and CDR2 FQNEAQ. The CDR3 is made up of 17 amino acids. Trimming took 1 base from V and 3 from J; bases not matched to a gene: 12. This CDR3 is CASSLELGGSLLYEQYF. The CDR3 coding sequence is TGTGCCAGCAGCTTAGAATTGGGCGGGAGCCTCCTCTACGAGCAGTACTTC.

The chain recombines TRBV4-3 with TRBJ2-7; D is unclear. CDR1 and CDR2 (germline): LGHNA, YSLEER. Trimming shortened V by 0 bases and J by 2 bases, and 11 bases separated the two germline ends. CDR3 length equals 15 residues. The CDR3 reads CASSQESQSPYEQYF. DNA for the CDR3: TGCGCCAGCAGCCAAGAGTCCCAGTCCCCCTACGAGCAGTACTTC.